The rows below give T cell receptor beta chains drawn from one sample of a study of read filtering for tumor transcriptome and immune sequencing. Each CDR3 protein is one row after TCRdb ran MiXCR on the reads. The table shows 130,000 or so distinct CDR3 sequences, with about 12% occurring only once. The sequenced material came from a population of CD138-negative cells sorted from bone marrow. These receptors were collected from a donor at least 40 years old with multiple myeloma. Each CDR3 is given with its conserved first and last residue. A D gene is named only where the DNA matches it firmly. Part of the rows lack a size; the others show once, few, many or a class for expanded clones.

J	size	V	D	CDR3	DNA
TRBJ2-7	many	TRBV4-1	TRBD1	CASSRATGDEQYF	TGCGCCAGCAGCCGCGCGACAGGGGACGAGCAGTACTTC
TRBJ1-1	many	TRBV4-1	TRBD1	CASSQMGQAPEAFF	TGCGCCAGCAGCCAAATGGGACAGGCACCTGAAGCTTTCTTT
TRBJ1-1	many	TRBV12-3/TRBV12-4	TRBD1	CASARDSDTEAFF	TGTGCCAGCGCCCGGGACAGCGACACTGAAGCTTTCTTT
TRBJ2-1	many	TRBV7-3	-	CASSYGTVWNEQFF	TGTGCCAGCAGCTACGGGACTGTCTGGAATGAGCAGTTCTTC
TRBJ1-5	many	TRBV20-1	-	CSAIEINEGFGQPQHF	TGCAGTGCTATAGAGATCAATGAGGGATTTGGTCAGCCCCAGCATTTT
TRBJ2-1	many	TRBV10-3	-	CATDRGDEQFF	TGTGCCACCGATCGGGGCGATGAGCAGTTCTTC
TRBJ1-1	-	TRBV6-2/TRBV6-3	-	CASRYGVRDTEAFF	TGTGCCAGCAGATACGGGGTTCGCGACACTGAAGCTTTCTTT
TRBJ2-1	-	TRBV5-1	-	CASSLVAVTHEQFF	TGCGCCAGCAGCTTGGTTGCGGTAACCCATGAGCAGTTCTTC
TRBJ1-6	many	TRBV4-3	TRBD1	CASSQDATGNNSPLHF	TGCGCCAGCAGCCAAGATGCGACAGGGAATAATTCACCCCTCCACTTT
TRBJ2-1	many	TRBV24-1	TRBD1	CAAGTGYNEQFF	TGTGCCGCGGGGACAGGCTACAATGAGCAGTTCTTC
TRBJ2-7	few	TRBV12-3/TRBV12-4	TRBD2	CASSWGDYSYEQYF	TGTGCCAGCAGTTGGGGGGACTACTCCTACGAGCAGTACTTC
TRBJ2-1	many	TRBV6-5	-	CASSYTANKNNEQFF	TGTGCCAGCAGCTACACGGCTAATAAGAACAATGAGCAGTTCTTC
TRBJ2-5	many	TRBV20-1	TRBD2	CSARPLAGLETQYF	TGCAGTGCTAGACCACTAGCGGGTCTAGAGACCCAGTACTTC
TRBJ1-2	-	TRBV29-1	-	CSVGTDIYGYTF	TGCAGCGTTGGGACGGACATCTATGGCTACACCTTC
TRBJ2-5	few	TRBV7-2	-	CASSLEHYQETQYF	TGTGCCAGCAGCTTAGAACACTACCAAGAGACCCAGTACTTC
TRBJ2-5	many	TRBV20-1	-	CSAEVATRAIQETQYF	TGCAGTGCCGAGGTGGCTACCCGGGCCATCCAAGAGACCCAGTACTTC
TRBJ2-3	many	TRBV5-1	-	CASSLVGSYTDTQYF	TGCGCCAGCAGCTTGGTTGGGAGTTACACAGATACGCAGTATTTT
TRBJ2-3	many	TRBV7-9	TRBD2	CASSSPGLAGDGVDTQYF	TGTGCCAGCAGCTCCCCGGGACTAGCGGGAGACGGGGTAGATACGCAGTATTTT
TRBJ2-2	many	TRBV7-9	TRBD1	CASSKDRATGELFF	TGTGCCAGCAGCAAGGACAGGGCGACCGGGGAGCTGTTTTTT
TRBJ2-7	many	TRBV5-1	-	CASSLNSNLYEQYF	TGCGCCAGCAGCTTAAACAGCAATCTCTACGAGCAGTACTTC
TRBJ2-7	many	TRBV29-1	TRBD1	CSARTGRVRNGEQYF	TGCAGCGCTCGGACAGGGCGGGTTCGAAACGGAGAGCAGTACTTC
TRBJ2-5	many	TRBV12-3/TRBV12-4	TRBD2	CASSFTGGRSTQYF	TGTGCCAGCAGTTTTACTGGCGGGAGGTCTACCCAGTACTTC
TRBJ2-3	-	TRBV7-3	TRBD1	CASSPGTGATDTQYF	TGTGCCAGCAGCCCCGGGACAGGGGCAACAGATACGCAGTATTTT
TRBJ1-4	many	TRBV7-9	-	CASSLVVRLNEKLFF	TGTGCCAGCAGCTTAGTGGTACGATTAAATGAAAAACTGTTTTTT
TRBJ2-1	many	TRBV5-1	-	CASSFLAPPSSYNEQFF	TGCGCCAGCAGCTTTTTGGCACCTCCAAGCTCCTACAATGAGCAGTTCTTC
TRBJ2-2	-	TRBV13	TRBD1	CASTQGHRGYTGELFF	TGTGCCAGCACCCAAGGGCACAGGGGATACACCGGGGAGCTGTTTTTT
TRBJ2-1	many	TRBV7-8	TRBD2	CASSSFGAGANPEQFF	TGTGCCAGCAGCTCCTTTGGAGCGGGAGCTAACCCTGAGCAGTTCTTC
TRBJ1-3	few	TRBV4-1	-	CASSQPRTASGNTIYF	TGCGCCAGCAGCCAACCTAGGACAGCTTCTGGAAACACCATATATTTT
TRBJ2-7	many	TRBV11-2	-	CASILFSGATAYEQYF	TGTGCCAGCATCCTTTTTTCCGGGGCCACCGCCTACGAGCAGTACTTC
TRBJ2-7	many	TRBV5-1	-	CASSSGLFYEQYF	TGCGCCAGCAGCTCCGGACTATTCTACGAGCAGTACTTC
TRBJ1-1	many	TRBV10-3	-	CAISPTWGTEAFF	TGTGCCATCAGCCCCACTTGGGGGACTGAAGCTTTCTTT
TRBJ2-7	many	TRBV11-2	TRBD1	CASSSTGGKVYEQYF	TGTGCCAGCAGCTCAACAGGGGGCAAGGTTTACGAGCAGTACTTC